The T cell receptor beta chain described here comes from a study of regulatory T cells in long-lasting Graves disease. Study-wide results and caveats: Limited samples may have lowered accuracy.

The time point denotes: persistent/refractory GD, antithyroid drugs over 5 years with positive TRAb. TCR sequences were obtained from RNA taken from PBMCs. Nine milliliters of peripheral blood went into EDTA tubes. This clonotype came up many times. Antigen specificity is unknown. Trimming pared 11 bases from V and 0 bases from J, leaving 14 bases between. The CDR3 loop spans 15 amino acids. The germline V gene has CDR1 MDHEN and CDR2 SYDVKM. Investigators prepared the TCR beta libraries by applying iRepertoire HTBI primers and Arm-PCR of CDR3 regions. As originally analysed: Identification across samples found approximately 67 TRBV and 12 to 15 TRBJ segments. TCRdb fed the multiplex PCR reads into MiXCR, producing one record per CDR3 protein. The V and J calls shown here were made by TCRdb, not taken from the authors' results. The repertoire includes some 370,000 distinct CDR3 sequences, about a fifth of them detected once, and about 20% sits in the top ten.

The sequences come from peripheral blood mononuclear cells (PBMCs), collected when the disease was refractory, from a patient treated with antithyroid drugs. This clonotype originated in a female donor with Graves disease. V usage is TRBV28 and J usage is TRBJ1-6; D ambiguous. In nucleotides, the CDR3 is TGTGCCGTCCAACTTCCGAGCTCCTATAATTCACCCCTCCACTTT. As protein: CAVQLPSSYNSPLHF.